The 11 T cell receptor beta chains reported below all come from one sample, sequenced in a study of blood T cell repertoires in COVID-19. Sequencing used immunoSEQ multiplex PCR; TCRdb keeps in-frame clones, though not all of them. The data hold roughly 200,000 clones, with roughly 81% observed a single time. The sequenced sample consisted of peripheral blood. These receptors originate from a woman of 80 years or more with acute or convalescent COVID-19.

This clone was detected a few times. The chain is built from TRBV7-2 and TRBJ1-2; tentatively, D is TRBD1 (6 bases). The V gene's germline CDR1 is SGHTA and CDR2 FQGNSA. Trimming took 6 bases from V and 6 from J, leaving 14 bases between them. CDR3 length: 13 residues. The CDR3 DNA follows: TGTGCCAGCAGTTCTCCCGGGACACATGGCTACACCTTC. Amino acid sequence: CASSSPGTHGYTF.

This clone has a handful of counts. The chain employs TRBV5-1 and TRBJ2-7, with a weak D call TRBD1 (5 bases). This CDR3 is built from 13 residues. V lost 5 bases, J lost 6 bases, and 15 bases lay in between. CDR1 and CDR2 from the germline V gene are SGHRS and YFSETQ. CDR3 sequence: CASRSRVSGEQYF. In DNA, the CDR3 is TGCGCCAGCAGGTCCAGGGTATCGGGCGAGCAGTACTTC.

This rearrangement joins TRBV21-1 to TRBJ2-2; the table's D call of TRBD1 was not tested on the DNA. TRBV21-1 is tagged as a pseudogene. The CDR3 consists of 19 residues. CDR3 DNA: TGTGCCAGCACTCTTATTCCCTTGACAGGGCGTTCGAACACCGGGGAGCTGTTTTTT. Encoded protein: CASTLIPLTGRSNTGELFF.

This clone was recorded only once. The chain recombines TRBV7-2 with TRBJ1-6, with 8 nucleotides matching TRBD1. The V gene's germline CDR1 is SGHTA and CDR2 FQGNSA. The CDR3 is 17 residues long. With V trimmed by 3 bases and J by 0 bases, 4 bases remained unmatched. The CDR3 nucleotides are TGTGCCAGCAGCTTTCAGGGGGCTTTCTCCTATAATTCACCCCTCCACTTT. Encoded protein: CASSFQGAFSYNSPLHF.

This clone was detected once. Here the CDR3 reads CASSLAAARTNEKLFF. CDR3 bases: TGTGCCAGCAGCTTAGCGGCAGCGCGAACTAATGAAAAACTGTTTTTT. This chain uses TRBV7-2 with TRBJ1-4; D is unresolved. Germline assignment: CDR1 SGHTA and CDR2 FQGNSA. CDR3 length: 16 amino acids. V was cut by 0 bases and J by 1 base, with 9 bases left in between.

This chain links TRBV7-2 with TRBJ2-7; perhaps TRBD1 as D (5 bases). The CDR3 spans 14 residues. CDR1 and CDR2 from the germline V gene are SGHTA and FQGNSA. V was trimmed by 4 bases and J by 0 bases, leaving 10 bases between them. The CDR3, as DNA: TGTGCCAGCAGCTCAACAGGTACCTCCTACGAGCAGTACTTC. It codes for CASSSTGTSYEQYF.

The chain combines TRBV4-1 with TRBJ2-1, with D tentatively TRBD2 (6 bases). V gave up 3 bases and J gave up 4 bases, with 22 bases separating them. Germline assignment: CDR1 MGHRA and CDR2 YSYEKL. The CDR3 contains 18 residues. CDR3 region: CASSQGPGAPNTYNEQFF. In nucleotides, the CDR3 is TGCGCCAGCAGCCAGGGCCCGGGAGCGCCTAATACTTACAATGAGCAGTTCTTC.

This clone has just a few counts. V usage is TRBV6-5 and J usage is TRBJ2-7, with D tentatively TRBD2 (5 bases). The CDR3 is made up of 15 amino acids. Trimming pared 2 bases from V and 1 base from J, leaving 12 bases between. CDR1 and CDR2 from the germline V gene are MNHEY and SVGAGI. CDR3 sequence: CASSYKASRSYEQYF. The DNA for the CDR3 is TGTGCCAGCAGTTACAAGGCTAGCCGTTCCTACGAGCAGTACTTC.

This CDR3 is CASSHQVKLLYGYTF. The CDR3 DNA follows: TGTGCCAGCAGTCACCAGGTAAAGCTTCTCTATGGCTACACCTTC. This chain links TRBV6-2 or TRBV6-3 with TRBJ1-2, with D unresolved. CDR3 size: 15 residues. Germline loops: CDR1 MNHEY, CDR2 SVGEGT. Trimming took off 5 bases at V and 4 bases at J, with 17 bases between the two ends.

CDR3 protein: CASTILTRDQPQHF. CDR3 DNA sequence: TGTGCCAGCACCATCTTGACCAGGGATCAGCCCCAGCATTTT. V usage is TRBV7-9 and J usage is TRBJ1-5, with TRBD1 as a possible D gene (5 bases). This CDR3 has 14 amino acids. The V gene lost 7 bases and the J gene lost 5 bases, with 15 bases spanning the gap. Germline-derived CDR1 and CDR2 are SEHNR and FQNEAQ (reference sequence).

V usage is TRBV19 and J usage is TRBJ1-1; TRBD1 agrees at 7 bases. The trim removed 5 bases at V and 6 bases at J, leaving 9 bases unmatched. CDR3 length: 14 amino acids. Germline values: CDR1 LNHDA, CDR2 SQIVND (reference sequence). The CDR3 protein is CASSFPQGWAEAFF. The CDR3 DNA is TGTGCCAGTAGTTTCCCACAGGGGTGGGCTGAAGCTTTCTTT. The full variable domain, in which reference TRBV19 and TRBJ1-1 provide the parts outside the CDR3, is DGGITQSPKYLFRKEGQNVTLSCEQNLNHDAMYWYRQDPGQGLRLIYYSQIVNDFQKGDIAEGYSVSREKKESFPLTVTSAQKNPTAFYLCASSFPQGWAEAFFGQGTRLTVV.